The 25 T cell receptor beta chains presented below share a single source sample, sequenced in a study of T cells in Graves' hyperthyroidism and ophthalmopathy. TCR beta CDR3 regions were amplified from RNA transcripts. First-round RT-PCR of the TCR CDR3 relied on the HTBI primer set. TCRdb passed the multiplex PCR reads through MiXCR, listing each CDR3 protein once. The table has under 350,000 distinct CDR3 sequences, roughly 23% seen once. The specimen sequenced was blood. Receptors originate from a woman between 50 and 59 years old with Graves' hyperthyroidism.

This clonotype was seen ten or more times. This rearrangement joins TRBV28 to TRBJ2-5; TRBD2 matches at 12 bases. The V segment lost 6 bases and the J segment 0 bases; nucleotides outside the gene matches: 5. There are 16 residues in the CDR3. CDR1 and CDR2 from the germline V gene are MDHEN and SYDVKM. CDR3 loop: CASRTGTSGYQETQYF. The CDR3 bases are TGTGCCAGCAGAACCGGGACTAGCGGGTACCAAGAGACCCAGTACTTC.

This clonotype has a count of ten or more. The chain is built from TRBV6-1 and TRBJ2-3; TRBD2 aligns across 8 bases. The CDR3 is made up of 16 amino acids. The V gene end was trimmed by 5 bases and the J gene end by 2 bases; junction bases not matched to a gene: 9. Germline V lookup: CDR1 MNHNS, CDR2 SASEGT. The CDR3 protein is CASSRLRTSNTDTQYF. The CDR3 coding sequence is TGTGCCAGCAGTCGTCTTCGGACTAGCAACACAGATACGCAGTATTTT.

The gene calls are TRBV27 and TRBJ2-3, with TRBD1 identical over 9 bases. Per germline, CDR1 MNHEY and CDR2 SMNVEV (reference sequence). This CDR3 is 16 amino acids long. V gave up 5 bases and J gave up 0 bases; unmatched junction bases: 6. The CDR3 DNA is TGTGCCAGCAGTGAAAGGACAGGGGTGAGCACAGATACGCAGTATTTT. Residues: CASSERTGVSTDTQYF.

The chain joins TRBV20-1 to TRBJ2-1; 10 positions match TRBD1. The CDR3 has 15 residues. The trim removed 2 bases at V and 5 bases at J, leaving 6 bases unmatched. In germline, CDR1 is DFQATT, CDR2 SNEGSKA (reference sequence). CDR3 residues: CSARLWDRGNNEQFF. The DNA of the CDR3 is TGCAGTGCTAGACTTTGGGACAGGGGAAACAATGAGCAGTTCTTC.

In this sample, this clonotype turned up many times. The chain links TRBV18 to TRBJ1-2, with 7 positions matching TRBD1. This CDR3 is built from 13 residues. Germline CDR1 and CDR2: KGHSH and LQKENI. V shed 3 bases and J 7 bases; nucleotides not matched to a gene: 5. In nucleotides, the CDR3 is TGTGCCAGCTCACCCGTAAGGGGGCCTGGCTACACCTTC. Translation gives CASSPVRGPGYTF.

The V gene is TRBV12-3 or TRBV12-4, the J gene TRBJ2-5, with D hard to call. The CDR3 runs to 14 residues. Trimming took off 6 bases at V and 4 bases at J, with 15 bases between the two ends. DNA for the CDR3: TGTGCCAGCAGACTGCCGGGCCCGAGAGAGACCCAGTACTTC. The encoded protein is CASRLPGPRETQYF.

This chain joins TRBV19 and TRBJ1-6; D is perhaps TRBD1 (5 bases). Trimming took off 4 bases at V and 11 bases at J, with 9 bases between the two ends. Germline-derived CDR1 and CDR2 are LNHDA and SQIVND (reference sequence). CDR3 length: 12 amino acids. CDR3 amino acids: CASSSRGAPLHF. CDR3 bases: TGTGCCAGTAGTAGCCGGGGGGCACCCCTCCACTTT.

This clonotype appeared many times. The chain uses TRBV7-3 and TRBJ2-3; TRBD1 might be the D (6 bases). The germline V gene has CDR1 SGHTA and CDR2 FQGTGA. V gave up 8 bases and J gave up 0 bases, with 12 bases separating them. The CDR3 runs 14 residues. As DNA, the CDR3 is TGTGCCAGCGGACTTGGACAGAGCACAGATACGCAGTATTTT. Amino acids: CASGLGQSTDTQYF.

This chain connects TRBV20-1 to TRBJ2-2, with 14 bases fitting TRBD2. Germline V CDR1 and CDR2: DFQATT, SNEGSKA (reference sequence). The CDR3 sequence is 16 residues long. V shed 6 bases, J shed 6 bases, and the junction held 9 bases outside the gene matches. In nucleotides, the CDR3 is TGCAGTGCCCAGGGACTAGCGGGAGATTTGGCCGGGGAGCTGTTTTTT. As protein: CSAQGLAGDLAGELFF.

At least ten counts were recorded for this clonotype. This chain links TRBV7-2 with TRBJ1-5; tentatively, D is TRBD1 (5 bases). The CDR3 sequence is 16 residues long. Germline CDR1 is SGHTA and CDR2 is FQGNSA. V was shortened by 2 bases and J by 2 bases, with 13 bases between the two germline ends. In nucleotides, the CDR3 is TGTGCCAGCAGCTTATGGGGCTGGGAGGGCAATCAGCCCCAGCATTTT. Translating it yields CASSLWGWEGNQPQHF.

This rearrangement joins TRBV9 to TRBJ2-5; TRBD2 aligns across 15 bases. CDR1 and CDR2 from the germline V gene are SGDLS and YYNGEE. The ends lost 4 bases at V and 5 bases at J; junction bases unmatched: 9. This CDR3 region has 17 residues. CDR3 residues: CASSTRTSGGAWETQYF. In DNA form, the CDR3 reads TGTGCCAGCAGCACTCGGACTAGCGGGGGGGCCTGGGAGACCCAGTACTTC.

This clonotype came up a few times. CDR3 sequence (DNA): TGTGCCAGCAGCGAACAGACTAGCGGGTACTACAATGAGCAGTTCTTC. The encoded protein is CASSEQTSGYYNEQFF. This chain links TRBV7-2 with TRBJ2-1, with 10 bases that match TRBD2. The CDR3 extends over 16 amino acids. V lost 5 bases and J lost 3; bases outside the gene matches: 7. Germline V CDR1 and CDR2: SGHTA, FQGNSA. The full variable domain, its missing parts supplied by reference TRBV7-2 and TRBJ2-1, is GAGVSQSPSNKVTEKGKDVELRCDPISGHTALYWYRQSLGQGLEFLIYFQGNSAPDKSGLPSDRFSAERTGGSVSTLTIQRTQQEDSAVYLCASSEQTSGYYNEQFFGPGTRLTVL.

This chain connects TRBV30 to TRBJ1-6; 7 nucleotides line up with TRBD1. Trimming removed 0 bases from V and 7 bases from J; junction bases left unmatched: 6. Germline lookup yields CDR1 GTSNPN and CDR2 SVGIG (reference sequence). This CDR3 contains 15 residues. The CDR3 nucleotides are TGTGCCTGGAGTGTGGGGGGGACAGAGAATTCACCCCTCCACTTT. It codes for CAWSVGGTENSPLHF.

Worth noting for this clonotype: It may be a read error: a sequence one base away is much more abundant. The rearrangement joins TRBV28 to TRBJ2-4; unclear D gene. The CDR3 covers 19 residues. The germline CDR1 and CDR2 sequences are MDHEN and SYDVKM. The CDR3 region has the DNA TGTGCCAGCACTATTGGTCTATCCCTCCGGTCCGGAACCAAAAACATTCGGTACTTC. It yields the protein CASTIGLSLRSGTKNIRYF.

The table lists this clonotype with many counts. The CDR3 region has the DNA TGTGCCAGCAGTAGCAGGACAGGGGGAGGCACTGAAGCTTTCTTT. It specifies CASSSRTGGGTEAFF. V gene TRBV12-3 or TRBV12-4 combines with J gene TRBJ1-1, with TRBD1 identical over 10 bases. The J segment lost 4 bases and the V segment lost 5 bases, leaving 7 bases of the junction unmatched. CDR3 length: 15 amino acids.

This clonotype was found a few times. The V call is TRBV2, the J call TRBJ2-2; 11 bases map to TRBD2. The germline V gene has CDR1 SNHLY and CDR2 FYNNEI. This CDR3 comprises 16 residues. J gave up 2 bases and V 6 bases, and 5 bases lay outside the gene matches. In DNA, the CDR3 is TGTGCCAGCAGCAAGCGACTAGCGGGAAACACCGGGGAGCTGTTTTTT. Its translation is CASSKRLAGNTGELFF. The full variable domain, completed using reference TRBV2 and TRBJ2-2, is EPEVTQTPSHQVTQMGQEVILRCVPISNHLYFYWYRQILGQKVEFLVSFYNNEISEKSEIFDDQFSVERPDGSNFTLKIRSTKLEDSAMYFCASSKRLAGNTGELFFGEGSRLTVL.

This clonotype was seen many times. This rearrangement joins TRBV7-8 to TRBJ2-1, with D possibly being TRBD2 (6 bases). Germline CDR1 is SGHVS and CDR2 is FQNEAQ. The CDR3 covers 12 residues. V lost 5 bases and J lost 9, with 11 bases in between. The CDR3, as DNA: TGTGCCAGCAGCCGACTAGAGCGTGAGCAGTTCTTC. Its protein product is CASSRLEREQFF.

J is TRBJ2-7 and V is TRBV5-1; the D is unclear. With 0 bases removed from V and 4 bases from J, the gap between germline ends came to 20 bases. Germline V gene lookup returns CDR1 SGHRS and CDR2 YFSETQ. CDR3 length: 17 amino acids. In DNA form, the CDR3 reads TGCGCCAGCAGCTTGGGTGGACCCTGGGTTACGGTTTACGAGCAGTACTTC. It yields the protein CASSLGGPWVTVYEQYF.

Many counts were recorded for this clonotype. CDR3 in amino acids: CASSPIGDGYTF. The CDR3 nucleotides read TGTGCCAGCTCACCAATAGGGGATGGCTACACCTTC. The rearrangement links TRBV18 to TRBJ1-2; D may be TRBD1 (5 bases). V lost 2 bases to trimming and J lost 6 bases, with 7 bases between them. CDR3 size: 12 residues. Germline V gene data show CDR1 as KGHSH and CDR2 as LQKENI.

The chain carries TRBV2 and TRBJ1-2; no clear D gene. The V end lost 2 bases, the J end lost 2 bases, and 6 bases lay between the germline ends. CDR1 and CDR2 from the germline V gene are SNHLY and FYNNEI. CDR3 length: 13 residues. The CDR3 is CASSEIGNYGYTF. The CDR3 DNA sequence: TGTGCCAGCAGTGAAATAGGGAACTATGGCTACACCTTC.

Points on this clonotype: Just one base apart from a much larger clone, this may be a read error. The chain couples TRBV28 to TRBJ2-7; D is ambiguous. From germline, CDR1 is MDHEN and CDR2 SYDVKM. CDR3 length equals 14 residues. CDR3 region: CASILNGYSYEQYF. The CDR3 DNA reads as TGTGCCAGCATTTTAAACGGTTACTCCTACGAGCAGTACTTC.

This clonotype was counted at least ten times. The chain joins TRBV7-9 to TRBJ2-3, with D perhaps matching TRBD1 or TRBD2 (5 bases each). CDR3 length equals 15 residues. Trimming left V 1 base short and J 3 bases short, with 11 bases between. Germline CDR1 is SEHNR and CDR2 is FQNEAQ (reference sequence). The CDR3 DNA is TGTGCCAGCAGCTTAGTTGTGGGGGAAACAGATACGCAGTATTTT. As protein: CASSLVVGETDTQYF.

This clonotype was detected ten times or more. The CDR3 loop reads CAWSEPGWGSSGNTIYF. The CDR3 nucleotides read TGTGCCTGGAGTGAACCTGGCTGGGGGAGCTCTGGAAACACCATATATTTT. The chain couples TRBV30 to TRBJ1-3; perhaps TRBD1 as D (5 bases). Germline V gene lookup returns CDR1 GTSNPN and CDR2 SVGIG (reference sequence). The CDR3 loop spans 17 amino acids. The V and J ends lost 1 base and 0 bases respectively, with 16 bases between them.

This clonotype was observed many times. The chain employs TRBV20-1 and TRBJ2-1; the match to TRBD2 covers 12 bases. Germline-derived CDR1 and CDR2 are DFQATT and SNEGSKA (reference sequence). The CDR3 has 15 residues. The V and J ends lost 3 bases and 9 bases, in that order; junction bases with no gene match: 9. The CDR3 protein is CSARALAGGLIEQFF. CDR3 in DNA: TGCAGTGCTAGGGCCCTAGCGGGAGGGCTTATTGAGCAGTTCTTC.

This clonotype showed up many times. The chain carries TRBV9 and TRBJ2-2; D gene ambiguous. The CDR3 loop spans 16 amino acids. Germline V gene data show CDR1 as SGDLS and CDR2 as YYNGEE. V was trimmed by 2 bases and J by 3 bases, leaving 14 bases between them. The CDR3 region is CASSVAGIQYTGELFF. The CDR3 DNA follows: TGTGCCAGCAGCGTGGCAGGCATTCAGTACACCGGGGAGCTGTTTTTT. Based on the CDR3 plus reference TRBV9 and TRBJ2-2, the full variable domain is DSGVTQTPKHLITATGQRVTLRCSPRSGDLSVYWYQQSLDQGLQFLIQYYNGEERAKGNILERFSAQQFPDLHSELNLSSLELGDSALYFCASSVAGIQYTGELFFGEGSRLTVL.